This paragraph reports one TCR beta chain. An equimolar mix of two oligonucleotides served as the beta constant-region primer for TRBC1 and TRBC2. Ligated cDNA was amplified by four rounds of PCR with nested alpha and beta constant-region primers and SP2. TCRdb re-analysed the UMI-ligation and nested PCR reads in MiXCR, keeping a single row per CDR3 protein. The sample consists of 17,000 or so distinct CDR3 sequences, approximately 8.6% of them appearing once. This sample is part of a study of naive and memory T cell subsets. Unmatched junction bases numbered 11, after V lost 7 bases and J lost 5 bases. The CDR3 totals 15 residues. Germline loops: CDR1 SGHAT, CDR2 FQNNGV.

The chain is built from TRBV11-2 and TRBJ2-5; TRBD2 agrees at 9 bases. The sequenced material came from central memory CD8+ T cells from blood. This clonotype was obtained from a human donor in good health. The CDR3 DNA reads TGTGCCAGCACCCCTCCGGCGGGGGGGCACGAGACCCAGTACTTC. This sequence encodes CASTPPAGGHETQYF.